Listed here is a single TCR beta chain. These data come from a study of T cell responses to AZD1222 COVID-19 vaccine. TCRdb's copy holds only in-frame clones and misses some; the assay was immunoSEQ multiplex PCR. The table records roughly 120,000 clones, about nine tenths of them present only once. This CDR3 region has 16 residues. V was trimmed by 0 bases and J by 3 bases, leaving 12 bases between them. CDR1 and CDR2 from the germline V gene are SGHRS and YFSETQ. Sequenced here: peripheral blood, sampled 28 days after the second AZD1222 dose. The clonotype originates from an adult who received the AZD1222 COVID-19 vaccine. The chain joins TRBV5-1 to TRBJ2-2, with D perhaps TRBD1 (5 bases). CDR3 in DNA: TGCGCCAGCAGCTTGGTCCAGGGCGCGTACACCGGGGAGCTGTTTTTT. Translating it yields CASSLVQGAYTGELFF.